Following are 26 T cell receptor beta chains from one sample sequenced in a study of cytomegalovirus exposure and HLA in healthy donors. PCR employed 60 Vbeta and 13 Jbeta primers. The data were produced by immunoSEQ multiplex PCR, yet TCRdb's version contains in-frame clones alone and is incomplete. In the table there are 200,000 to 300,000 clones, almost 85% of which are singletons. The specimen was PBMCs. The source of these receptors is a woman between 35 and 50 years old in good health and CMV-seropositive.

This clone came up a few times. This CDR3 is CASRATAGGTDTQYF. CDR3 DNA sequence: TGCGCCAGCAGGGCAACGGCGGGTGGCACAGATACGCAGTATTTT. J is TRBJ2-3 and V is TRBV5-1, with D possibly being TRBD2 (5 bases). Germline V gene sequence: CDR1 SGHRS, CDR2 YFSETQ. Trimming cost V 5 bases and J 1 base, with 14 bases left between them. The CDR3 is 15 residues long.

CDR3 DNA sequence: TGCGCCAGCAGACAGGGACAGGGGGCTTTCGAGCAGTACTTC. This sequence encodes CASRQGQGAFEQYF. The rearrangement links TRBV5-1 to TRBJ2-7; TRBD1 aligns across 12 bases. The CDR3 extends over 14 amino acids. J gave up 6 bases and V 5 bases, and 6 bases lay outside the gene matches. From germline, CDR1 is SGHRS and CDR2 YFSETQ. Full variable domain (rest looked up from reference TRBV5-1 and TRBJ2-7): KAGVTQTPRYLIKTRGQQVTLSCSPISGHRSVSWYQQTPGQGLQFLFEYFSETQRNKGNFPGRFSGRQFSNSRSEMNVSTLELGDSALYLCASRQGQGAFEQYFGPGTRLTVT.

The chain has TRBV28 and TRBJ2-5, with D maybe TRBD1 (6 bases). The V and J ends lost 4 bases and 5 bases respectively, with 8 bases between them. The CDR3 has 12 amino acids. Germline values: CDR1 MDHEN, CDR2 SYDVKM. The CDR3 DNA sequence: TGTGCCAGCAGTTCAAGGGGGGAGACCCAGTACTTC. Amino acids: CASSSRGETQYF.

The chain couples TRBV10-3 to TRBJ2-1; TRBD2 is a possible D gene (5 bases). Trimming pared 6 bases from V and 0 bases from J, leaving 9 bases between. Germline V gene sequence: CDR1 ENHRY, CDR2 SYGVKD. The CDR3 spans 14 residues. The CDR3 DNA reads TGTGCCATCAGCTCAGCGGACTCCTACAATGAGCAGTTCTTC. Translation: CAISSADSYNEQFF.

The rearrangement uses TRBV6-5 and TRBJ1-4; D unresolved. The V end was cut by 0 bases, the J end by 3 bases, with 11 bases between. This CDR3 region has 16 residues. Germline assignment: CDR1 MNHEY and CDR2 SVGAGI. The CDR3 sequence: CASSYSNQAANEKLFF. CDR3 nucleotide sequence: TGTGCCAGCAGTTACTCGAACCAGGCCGCTAATGAAAAACTGTTTTTT.

V is TRBV30 and J is TRBJ2-3; D not resolved. The CDR3 runs 12 residues. The V gene lost 5 bases and the J gene lost 0 bases, with 6 bases spanning the gap. CDR1 and CDR2 from the germline V gene are GTSNPN and SVGIG (reference sequence). In DNA, the CDR3 is TGTGCCTGGGCGTTGAGCACAGATACGCAGTATTTT. This codes for CAWALSTDTQYF.

The chain links TRBV15 to TRBJ2-7, with TRBD2 as a possible D gene (6 bases). This CDR3 has 15 residues. Germline lookup yields CDR1 LNHNV and CDR2 YYDKDF (reference sequence). V dropped 0 bases and J dropped 5 bases, with 14 bases sitting between them. The CDR3 bases are TGTGCCACCAGCAGAGAGGGGGGTAGCAAACACGAGCAGTACTTC. Its translation: CATSREGGSKHEQYF.

This sequence joins TRBV29-1 and TRBJ2-5, with 12 bases that match TRBD2. CDR3 length equals 15 residues. Germline-derived CDR1 and CDR2 are SQVTM and ANQGSEA. V was pared by 7 bases and J by 7 bases, with 13 bases of the junction left unmatched. CDR3 loop: CSAATSGSLVGTQYF. Written as DNA, the CDR3 is TGCAGCGCCGCGACTAGCGGGAGCTTAGTCGGGACCCAGTACTTC.

This clone has just one count. The chain employs TRBV27 and TRBJ2-1, with TRBD1 identical over 8 bases. Germline V gene data show CDR1 as MNHEY and CDR2 as SMNVEV (reference sequence). V gave up 0 bases and J gave up 1 base; unmatched junction bases: 2. This CDR3 region has 16 residues. The chain's CDR3 is CASSLSYRGSYNEQFF. DNA for the CDR3: TGTGCCAGCAGTTTATCGTACAGGGGGTCCTACAATGAGCAGTTCTTC.

The chain links TRBV5-3 to TRBJ2-7; D possibly corresponds to TRBD2 (5 bases). TRBV5-3 is filed as an ORF, its function uncertain. The CDR3 is 15 amino acids. V was clipped by 0 bases and J by 3 bases, with 13 bases between them. DNA for the CDR3: TGTGCCAGAAGCTTGGTTGGGAGCAAGGGCTACGAGCAGTACTTC. Translated: CARSLVGSKGYEQYF.

This clone has more than one count but fewer than ten. This CDR3 reads CASSYGATGGNEQYF. The CDR3 DNA follows: TGTGCCAGCAGTTATGGCGCGACCGGGGGAAACGAGCAGTACTTC. V gene TRBV6-6 combines with J gene TRBJ2-7; D is perhaps TRBD2 (6 bases). The V end was cut by 3 bases, the J end by 5 bases, with 17 bases between. The V gene's germline CDR1 is MNHNY and CDR2 SVGAGI (reference sequence). The CDR3 spans 15 residues.

The chain recombines TRBV29-1 with TRBJ2-3, with 7 bases matching TRBD1. This CDR3 has 13 residues. From germline, CDR1 is SQVTM and CDR2 ANQGSEA. V lost 1 base to trimming and J lost 7 bases; unmatched junction nucleotides: 5. In DNA, the CDR3 is TGCAGCGTTGAAGGGACAGGAAAGAATACGCAGTATTTT. Its translation is CSVEGTGKNTQYF.

This clone was seen once. The CDR3 region is CASSPRTGYGYTF. The CDR3, as DNA: TGTGCCAGCAGCCCCCGGACAGGGTACGGCTACACCTTC. The chain carries TRBV7-9 and TRBJ1-2; 8 bases align to TRBD1. This CDR3 has 13 residues. V shed 5 bases and J 8 bases; nucleotides not matched to a gene: 7. Germline loops: CDR1 SEHNR, CDR2 FQNEAQ (reference sequence).

A single count supports this clone. The V and J genes are TRBV19 and TRBJ2-3, with 11 nucleotides matching TRBD2. Per the germline V gene, CDR1 is LNHDA and CDR2 is SQIVND (reference sequence). V trimming: 5 bases; J trimming: 0 bases; junction bases outside the gene matches: 13. The CDR3 contains 19 residues. CDR3 loop: CASSGSLAGGHPSTDTQYF. CDR3 nucleotide sequence: TGTGCCAGTAGTGGAAGCCTAGCGGGAGGCCACCCCAGCACAGATACGCAGTATTTT.

This chain links TRBV28 with TRBJ1-3; 9 bases match TRBD1. The CDR3 has 13 residues. V lost 10 bases, J lost 6 bases, and 7 bases stayed unmatched. Germline V gives CDR1 MDHEN, CDR2 SYDVKM. The CDR3 sequence: CATVQGALNTIYF. The CDR3 nucleotides are TGTGCCACCGTACAGGGGGCGTTAAACACCATATATTTT.

The V and J genes are TRBV20-1 and TRBJ2-7; 8 positions agree with TRBD2. Germline CDR1 and CDR2: DFQATT and SNEGSKA (reference sequence). The CDR3 covers 11 residues. The ends lost 6 bases at V and 6 bases at J; junction bases unmatched: 4. The CDR3 is CSARGAGEQYF. The CDR3 DNA is TGCAGTGCGCGGGGGGCCGGCGAGCAGTACTTC.

The chain is built from TRBV7-9 and TRBJ2-1; a possible D gene is TRBD2 (5 bases). The CDR3 extends over 15 amino acids. Looked up from germline, CDR1 is SEHNR and CDR2 is FQNEAQ (reference sequence). V was shortened by 1 base and J by 6 bases, with 13 bases between the two germline ends. CDR3 sequence (DNA): TGTGCCAGCAGCTTAGAACTAGGGTTTCGCAATGAGCAGTTCTTC. This gives the protein CASSLELGFRNEQFF.

This clone was detected only once. The V and J genes are TRBV6-1 and TRBJ1-2; D may be TRBD1 (5 bases). CDR1 and CDR2 (germline): MNHNS, SASEGT. Trimming left V 4 bases short and J 3 bases short, with 12 bases between. The CDR3 spans 14 residues. The CDR3 DNA sequence: TGTGCCAGCAGTGTCGAAAGGGGTGACTATGGCTACACCTTC. This codes for CASSVERGDYGYTF.

The rearrangement joins TRBV7-2 to TRBJ2-3, with D possibly TRBD2 on 5 matching bases. Per germline, CDR1 SGHTA and CDR2 FQGNSA. Trimming took 1 base from V and 1 from J, leaving 15 bases between them. The CDR3 consists of 17 residues. Here the CDR3 DNA reads TGTGCCAGCAGCTTAGATCGGGGAAACTTGGGCACAGATACGCAGTATTTT. It specifies CASSLDRGNLGTDTQYF.

The rearrangement joins TRBV6-5 to TRBJ1-3, with D possibly matching TRBD1 (6 bases). The length of the CDR3 is 15 residues. Trimming shortened V by 2 bases and J by 11 bases, and 19 bases separated the two germline ends. The germline CDR1 and CDR2 sequences are MNHEY and SVGAGI. The CDR3 region is CASSYATGPLKAIYF. The CDR3 DNA is TGTGCCAGCAGTTACGCCACAGGGCCTTTGAAGGCCATATATTTT.

The chain links TRBV6-4 to TRBJ2-2; 9 bases match TRBD1. The length of the CDR3 is 16 residues. The germline V gene has CDR1 MRHNA and CDR2 SNTAGT. The V gene end was trimmed by 6 bases and the J gene end by 2 bases; junction bases not matched to a gene: 7. The CDR3 DNA is TGTGCCAGCAGAGCCGGGACAGGGTCAAACACCGGGGAGCTGTTTTTT. It specifies CASRAGTGSNTGELFF.

This rearrangement joins TRBV11-3 to TRBJ2-7; 8 bases fit TRBD2. Germline V gene data show CDR1 as SGHNT and CDR2 as YENEEA. The CDR3 sequence is 15 residues long. The junction had 8 bases not matched to a gene; V was cut back by 5 bases and J by 2 bases. CDR3 DNA sequence: TGTGCCAGCAGCACAGTCGCGGGGGGCACCTACGAGCAGTACTTC. Protein: CASSTVAGGTYEQYF.

The chain employs TRBV2 and TRBJ2-7; 9 bases are a match to TRBD1. J gave up 5 bases and V 6 bases, and 5 bases lay outside the gene matches. In germline, CDR1 is SNHLY, CDR2 FYNNEI. The CDR3 loop spans 13 amino acids. The CDR3 DNA is TGTGCCAGCAGCACGGGACAGGGAAACGAGCAGTACTTC. It codes for CASSTGQGNEQYF.

The chain recombines TRBV4-2 with TRBJ1-1; 9 nucleotides align to TRBD1. The CDR3 covers 14 residues. Germline assignment: CDR1 LGHNA and CDR2 YNFKEQ. Losses at the gene ends were 1 base for V and 7 bases for J; bases not matched to a gene: 4. The CDR3 reads CASSQGTGAGEAFF. The CDR3 DNA follows: TGTGCCAGCAGCCAAGGGACAGGGGCTGGTGAAGCTTTCTTT.

The J gene is TRBJ2-7, the V gene TRBV5-1, with D perhaps matching TRBD1 (6 bases). Trimming removed 3 bases at V and 4 bases at J, with 14 bases between. There are 14 residues in the CDR3. The germline V gene encodes CDR1 SGHRS and CDR2 YFSETQ. CDR3 residues: CASSSDGTPYEQYF. The CDR3 region has the DNA TGCGCCAGCAGCTCGGATGGGACACCTTACGAGCAGTACTTC.

This clone came up once. The genes are TRBV19 and TRBJ2-7; 8 bases agree with TRBD2. This CDR3 contains 15 residues. The J segment lost 0 bases and the V segment lost 2 bases, leaving 3 bases of the junction unmatched. In germline, CDR1 is LNHDA, CDR2 SQIVND (reference sequence). The CDR3 coding sequence is TGTGCCAGTAGTATATTAGCGGGGACCTCCTACGAGCAGTACTTC. Its translation: CASSILAGTSYEQYF.